This T cell receptor beta chain was observed in a study of regulatory T cells in long-lasting Graves disease. Time point meaning: newly diagnosed GD, antithyroid drugs for less than 3 months. PBMCs were the source of the RNA used for TCR sequencing. This clonotype was detected many times. In building TCR beta libraries, iRepertoire HTBI primers were used together with Arm-PCR of CDR3 regions. TCRdb re-called the multiplex PCR reads through MiXCR, storing one row per CDR3 protein. The table lists some 600,000 distinct CDR3 sequences, roughly 15% of them singletons. Per the germline V gene, CDR1 is LNHNV and CDR2 is YYDKDF (reference sequence). Trimming took off 6 bases at V and 2 bases at J, with 7 bases between the two ends. This CDR3 has 12 residues. The same data also contributed to another study, on T cells in Graves' hyperthyroidism and ophthalmopathy. That work contributes: HTBI primers were employed in a first-round RT-PCR of the TCR CDR3.

This receptor was identified in a man younger than 35 with Graves disease. The chain carries TRBV15 and TRBJ2-5; D remains ambiguous. The sequenced sample was peripheral blood mononuclear cells (PBMCs), obtained at new diagnosis, from a patient treated with antithyroid drugs. The CDR3 nucleotides are TGTGCCACCAGTACGTTTCAAGAGACCCAGTACTTC. It specifies CATSTFQETQYF. Drawing the rest from reference TRBV15 and TRBJ2-5, the complete variable domain is DAMVIQNPRYQVTQFGKPVTLSCSQTLNHNVMYWYQQKSSQAPKLLFHYYDKDFNNEADTPDNFQSRRPNTSFCFLDIRSPGLGDTAMYLCATSTFQETQYFGPGTRLLVL.